The 18 T cell receptor beta chains in this list originate from one sample, sequenced in a study of human T cells and chemical hapten exposure. Time point denoted: patch test 3, about 24 weeks after DPC sensitization. Specified treatment: therapeutic diphenylcyclopropenone sensitization with weekly scalp DPC. From the RACE reads, TCRdb called clonotypes with MiXCR, one entry per CDR3 protein. The table has approximately 72,000 distinct CDR3 sequences, around 10% seen once; the top ten hold roughly 1.5%. Source: whole blood, taken in connection with sensitization to the hapten diphenylcyclopropenone (DPC). Receptors were obtained from a woman in her forties or fifties with alopecia areata. Some clones in this sample may be carry-over from other donors' samples.

V and J are TRBV4-3 and TRBJ1-2; D ambiguous. This CDR3 has 15 residues. Between the trimmed V and J ends, which lost 4 bases and 0 bases, there was a span of 12 bases. Germline CDR1 is LGHNA and CDR2 is YSLEER. The CDR3 reads CASSRQETANYGYTF. Written as DNA, the CDR3 is TGCGCCAGCAGCCGACAAGAGACGGCTAACTATGGCTACACCTTC.

This clonotype came up many times. The chain employs TRBV5-4 and TRBJ1-2; D gene uncertain. Trimming removed 1 base from V and 8 bases from J, with 12 bases in between. CDR3 length: 13 amino acids. The germline gives CDR1 SGHNT, CDR2 YYREEE (reference sequence). DNA of the CDR3: TGTGCCAGCAGCTTGAGAGGGATGGGCGGCTACACCTTC. It translates to CASSLRGMGGYTF.

This clonotype has a handful of counts. The rearrangement uses TRBV20-1 and TRBJ2-2; a weak D match, TRBD1 (6 bases). V lost 1 base to trimming and J lost 0 bases, with 9 bases between them. This CDR3 comprises 15 residues. CDR1 is DFQATT and CDR2 is SNEGSKA in the germline V gene (reference sequence). The CDR3 sequence: CSARAGVANTGELFF. CDR3 DNA: TGCAGTGCTAGAGCAGGGGTCGCGAACACCGGGGAGCTGTTTTTT.

In this sample, this clonotype turned up many times. The chain uses TRBV21-1 and TRBJ2-1; the table names TRBD2, a call not compared with the DNA. TRBV21-1 is assigned pseudogene status. This CDR3 has 17 amino acids. The CDR3 DNA is TGTGCCAGCAGCAGAACCCAGCGGTCTGGCTCCTACAATGAGCAGTTCTTC. Protein sequence: CASSRTQRSGSYNEQFF.

This clonotype occurred many times. The chain combines TRBV29-1 with TRBJ2-4, with TRBD2 as a possible D gene (5 bases). The CDR3 has 13 residues. The germline V gene has CDR1 SQVTM and CDR2 ANQGSEA. Trimming removed 4 bases at V and 1 base at J, with 8 bases between. CDR3 amino acids: CSVGVAAKNIQYF. Written as DNA, the CDR3 is TGCAGCGTTGGGGTAGCGGCCAAAAACATTCAGTACTTC.

The sample holds many counts of this clonotype. The V and J genes are TRBV12-3 or TRBV12-4 and TRBJ2-1; D may be TRBD2 (5 bases). The CDR3 loop spans 13 amino acids. The germline V and J ends were trimmed by 5 bases and 3 bases, with 8 bases remaining between them. DNA for the CDR3: TGTGCCAGCAGTCTCGGGGACTACAATGAGCAGTTCTTC. This encodes CASSLGDYNEQFF.

The V call is TRBV11-2, the J call TRBJ2-6, with 9 bases identical to TRBD2. The trim removed 5 bases at V and 0 bases at J, leaving 8 bases unmatched. Germline V lookup: CDR1 SGHAT, CDR2 FQNNGV. The length of the CDR3 is 18 residues. In DNA form, the CDR3 reads TGTGCCAGCAGCATGAGCGGGGGGCTTTACTCTGGGGCCAACGTCCTGACTTTC. Its protein is CASSMSGGLYSGANVLTF.

This clonotype was picked up many times. The genes are TRBV18 and TRBJ1-1; no clear D. The CDR3 sequence is 16 residues long. Germline CDR1 KGHSH, CDR2 LQKENI. V lost 3 bases to trimming and J lost 1 base, with 15 bases between them. CDR3 nucleotide sequence: TGTGCCAGCTCACCCGTCCCGTGGTCTACGAACACTGAAGCTTTCTTT. Protein product: CASSPVPWSTNTEAFF.

The chain recombines TRBV3-1 with TRBJ2-7; TRBD2 matches at 8 bases. This CDR3 comprises 15 residues. Germline assignment: CDR1 LGHDT and CDR2 YNNKEL (reference sequence). J lost 4 bases, V lost 3 bases, and 8 bases had no gene match. This CDR3 reads CASSQGLGDEYEQYF. The CDR3 DNA reads as TGTGCCAGCAGCCAGGGACTAGGAGACGAGTACGAGCAGTACTTC.

This clonotype came up many times. The chain has TRBV10-3 and TRBJ2-7, with D possibly being TRBD1 (5 bases). V was cut by 2 bases and J by 0 bases, with 11 bases left in between. Germline V gene data show CDR1 as ENHRY and CDR2 as SYGVKD. The CDR3 consists of 15 residues. CDR3 bases: TGTGCCATCAGTGAGAGTAGGGGTCGCTCCTACGAGCAGTACTTC. Encoded protein: CAISESRGRSYEQYF.

This clonotype was seen repeatedly, ten times or more. The chain links TRBV6-5 to TRBJ1-2; no clear D. The CDR3 is made up of 12 amino acids. The germline V gene encodes CDR1 MNHEY and CDR2 SVGAGI. V was shortened by 7 bases and J by 6 bases, with 12 bases between the two germline ends. DNA for the CDR3: TGTGCCAGCAAGAGGGAACGGGATGGCTACACCTTC. It is translated as CASKRERDGYTF.

The chain combines TRBV29-1 with TRBJ1-2, with a possible D match to TRBD1 (6 bases). This CDR3 region has 12 residues. Trimming left V 7 bases short and J 8 bases short, with 17 bases between. Germline V gene lookup returns CDR1 SQVTM and CDR2 ANQGSEA. CDR3 coding DNA: TGCAGCGCATCGGGGCAGGGGAAAGGCTACACCTTC. It yields the protein CSASGQGKGYTF.

The chain joins TRBV7-2 to TRBJ2-3; 12 bases agree with TRBD2. CDR3 length equals 17 residues. The J segment lost 2 bases and the V segment lost 5 bases, leaving 8 bases of the junction unmatched. CDR1 is SGHTA, CDR2 FQGNSA, per germline. This CDR3 is CASSPGLAGTTTDTQYF. CDR3 bases: TGTGCCAGCAGCCCCGGACTAGCGGGAACCACCACAGATACGCAGTATTTT.

This chain joins TRBV12-3 or TRBV12-4 and TRBJ2-3; 8 nucleotides line up with TRBD1. V trimming: 3 bases; J trimming: 1 base; junction bases outside the gene matches: 3. The CDR3 is 15 amino acids. CDR3 amino acids: CASSFLTGGTDTQYF. The CDR3 bases are TGTGCCAGCAGTTTCTTGACAGGGGGCACAGATACGCAGTATTTT.

Only a few counts were recorded for this clonotype. CDR3 nucleotide sequence: TGTGCCAGCAGTTTGACTAGCGGGAGCACGTACGAGCAGTACTTC. Translation gives CASSLTSGSTYEQYF. The V gene is TRBV28, the J gene TRBJ2-7, with TRBD2 matching 12 bases. J was trimmed by 4 bases and V by 3 bases; bases with no gene match: 4. Looked up from germline, CDR1 is MDHEN and CDR2 is SYDVKM. This CDR3 comprises 15 residues.

This clonotype has a count of ten or more. This chain joins TRBV6-6 and TRBJ2-7; TRBD1 matches 7 bases. V trimming: 4 bases; J trimming: 5 bases; junction bases outside the gene matches: 8. CDR3 length: 14 residues. Germline V gene lookup returns CDR1 MNHNY and CDR2 SVGAGI (reference sequence). The DNA of the CDR3 is TGTGCCAGCAGTTCGGACCTGCAGGGGGACGAGCAGTACTTC. It translates to CASSSDLQGDEQYF.

This clonotype appeared a few times. The chain joins TRBV7-2 to TRBJ2-1; D is uncertain. The V end lost 5 bases, the J end lost 6 bases, and 14 bases lay between the germline ends. This CDR3 is built from 14 residues. Per germline, CDR1 SGHTA and CDR2 FQGNSA. This CDR3 reads CASSPARTSNEQFF. CDR3 sequence (DNA): TGTGCCAGCAGCCCCGCGCGTACGAGCAATGAGCAGTTCTTC. The whole variable domain, filled in from reference TRBV7-2 and TRBJ2-1, reads GAGVSQSPSNKVTEKGKDVELRCDPISGHTALYWYRQSLGQGLEFLIYFQGNSAPDKSGLPSDRFSAERTGGSVSTLTIQRTQQEDSAVYLCASSPARTSNEQFFGPGTRLTVL.

This chain connects TRBV25-1 to TRBJ1-1; 8 bases align to TRBD1. V shed 6 bases, J shed 6 bases, and the junction held 6 bases outside the gene matches. Germline-derived CDR1 and CDR2 are MGHDK and SYGVNS. The CDR3 is 13 residues long. The CDR3 coding sequence is TGTGCCAGCAGCTTTAACAGGGGGGCTGAAGCTTTCTTT. Amino acid sequence: CASSFNRGAEAFF.